The TCR beta chain described here comes from a study of Graves' ophthalmopathy and Graves' hyperthyroidism. Per germline, CDR1 LNHNV and CDR2 YYDKDF (reference sequence). V gave up 2 bases and J gave up 4 bases; unmatched junction bases: 6. There are 17 residues in the CDR3. Scientists amplified the TCR beta CDR3 regions from RNA transcripts. The first round was an RT-PCR with HTBI primers, and the second round was a multiplex PCR. TCRdb re-derived calls from the multiplex PCR reads in MiXCR, one entry per CDR3 protein. The sample shows about 590,000 distinct CDR3 sequences, under 45% of them seen only once. This clonotype was counted at least ten times. Excluded were patients with other autoimmune diseases, uncontrolled infections, pregnancy or lactation.

Input material: peripheral blood or thyroid tissue (not recorded which). The sequence was obtained from an adult man with Graves' hyperthyroidism. The genes are TRBV15 and TRBJ1-5, with 12 bases identical to TRBD1. CDR3 coding DNA: TGTGCCACCAGCAGAAAGGGACAGGGGGCTGGAAATCAGCCCCAGCATTTT. Protein sequence: CATSRKGQGAGNQPQHF.